The 5 T cell receptor beta chains below all came from one sample that was sequenced in a study of cytomegalovirus exposure and HLA in healthy donors. Vbeta (60) and Jbeta (13) primers were used in the PCR. Profiling relied on immunoSEQ multiplex PCR, and the TCRdb table lists in-frame clones only, not all of them. The data show tens of thousands of clones, 84% seen once. Sample: PBMCs. These receptors were obtained from a woman between 18 and 30 years old in good health and CMV-seropositive.

The J gene is TRBJ1-4, the V gene TRBV6-1; 9 nucleotides agree with TRBD1. The CDR3 is 15 amino acids. The germline gives CDR1 MNHNS, CDR2 SASEGT. Trimming cost V 5 bases and J 6 bases; bases outside gene matches: 7. The CDR3 DNA sequence: TGTGCCAGCAGTATGGGGACAGGGTTTTATGAAAAACTGTTTTTT. It translates to CASSMGTGFYEKLFF.

With respect to this clone: Compared with germline, one end of the junction differs, possibly owing to a read error. The rearrangement uses TRBV7-7 and TRBJ2-3; no definite D call. Per germline, CDR1 SSHAT and CDR2 FNYEAQ (reference sequence). The CDR3 sequence is 16 residues long. The CDR3 here is CASSLGPLSGTDTQYF. CDR3 in DNA: TGTGCTAGCAGCTTAGGTCCCCTAAGTGGCACAGATACGCAGTATTTT.

V gene TRBV4-1 combines with J gene TRBJ2-7; TRBD2 might be the D (5 bases). This CDR3 is 15 amino acids long. Germline V CDR1 and CDR2: MGHRA, YSYEKL. Trimming left V 5 bases short and J 3 bases short, with 17 bases between. The CDR3: CASSNRVRANYEQYF. The CDR3 DNA reads as TGCGCCAGCAGCAATAGGGTGAGGGCGAACTACGAGCAGTACTTC.

The chain carries TRBV6-5 and TRBJ1-1; 10 nucleotides line up with TRBD1. Per the germline V gene, CDR1 is MNHEY and CDR2 is SVGAGI. This CDR3 has 15 residues. V lost 5 bases and J lost 1; bases outside the gene matches: 4. CDR3 DNA sequence: TGTGCCAGCAGTCGACAGGGGGCCGGGAACACTGAAGCTTTCTTT. It specifies CASSRQGAGNTEAFF.

V gene TRBV9 combines with J gene TRBJ2-2; no firm D call. The V gene lost 1 base and the J gene lost 1 base, with 2 bases spanning the gap. Germline assignment: CDR1 SGDLS and CDR2 YYNGEE. This CDR3 contains 13 residues. CDR3 nucleotides: TGTGCCAGCAGCGTACGGAACACCGGGGAGCTGTTTTTT. As protein: CASSVRNTGELFF.